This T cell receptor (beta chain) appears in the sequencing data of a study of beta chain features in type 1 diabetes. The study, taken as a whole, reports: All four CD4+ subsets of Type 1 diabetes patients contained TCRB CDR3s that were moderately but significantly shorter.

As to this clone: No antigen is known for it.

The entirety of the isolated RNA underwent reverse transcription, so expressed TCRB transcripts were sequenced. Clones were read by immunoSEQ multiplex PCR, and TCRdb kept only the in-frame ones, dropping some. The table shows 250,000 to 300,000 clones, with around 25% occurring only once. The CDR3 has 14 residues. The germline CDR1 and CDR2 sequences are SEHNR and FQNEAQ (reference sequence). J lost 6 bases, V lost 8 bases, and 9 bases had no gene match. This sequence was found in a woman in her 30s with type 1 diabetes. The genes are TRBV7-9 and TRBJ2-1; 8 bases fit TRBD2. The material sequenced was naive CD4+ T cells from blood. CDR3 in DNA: TGTGCCAGCTTAGCGGGAAGAACCCTCAATGAGCAGTTCTTC. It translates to CASLAGRTLNEQFF.